This T cell receptor beta chain was captured in a study of T cell changes during pregnancy in multiple sclerosis. This CDR3 spans 14 amino acids. Trimming removed 2 bases from V and 10 bases from J; junction bases left unmatched: 10. Germline V gene data show CDR1 as MDHEN and CDR2 as SYDVKM. This table comes from immunoSEQ multiplex PCR, and its TCRdb copy is limited to in-frame clones, with some not included. The sample lists 71,000 or so clones, over 85% seen once, with 0.95% to 1.5% in the top ten. V and J are TRBV28 and TRBJ1-1; 7 nucleotides agree with TRBD1. The sequences come from peripheral blood, collected in the third trimester of pregnancy. This sequence originates from a female donor with multiple sclerosis, enrolled in a pregnancy study. CDR3 coding DNA: TGTGCCAGCAGTTTAAACAATCAAGCAGGGGGAGCTTTCTTT. This sequence encodes CASSLNNQAGGAFF.